Listed below are T cell receptor beta chains from one sample, sequenced in a study of identical twins. A single record per CDR3 protein comes from TCRdb applying MiXCR to the 5' RACE reads. The data contain about 660,000 distinct CDR3 sequences, 8.6% of them singletons. These data were also filed under a second study, of yellow fever vaccine responses in identical twins.

Sequenced input: PBMCs. These receptor sequences come from a woman between 18 and 30 years old in good health. CDR3s include the opening cysteine and the closing phenylalanine or tryptophan. A D gene is named only where the DNA matches it firmly. Expanded clones get a size class; other rows say once, few or many, or leave the size out.

V gene	J gene	clone size	D gene	CDR3 DNA	CDR3 protein
TRBV30	TRBJ1-5	NA	NA	TGTGCCTGGAGTAGTGATTTAAATCAGCCCCAGCATTTT	CAWSSDLNQPQHF
TRBV2	TRBJ2-3	few	TRBD2	TGTGCCAGCAGTGAAGTGTCTAGCGGGGGGTCAGATACGCAGTATTTT	CASSEVSSGGSDTQYF
TRBV20-1	TRBJ2-7	NA	TRBD2	TGCAGTGCTACAAGCGGGGGTTCCTACGAGCAGTACTTC	CSATSGGSYEQYF
TRBV29-1	TRBJ2-1	NA	TRBD2	TGCAGCGTTGATAACGGGGGGTCCTACAATGAGCAGTTCTTC	CSVDNGGSYNEQFF
TRBV29-1	TRBJ2-7	NA	NA	TGCAGCGTTGAATGGGGCAGCTCCTACGAGCAGTACTTC	CSVEWGSSYEQYF
TRBV18	TRBJ1-1	many	NA	TGTGCCAGCTCACCAGGGGAGGCCACTGAAGCTTTCTTT	CASSPGEATEAFF
TRBV29-1	TRBJ2-1	NA	NA	TGCAGCGTTGAAGGTCGGGAGTTCAACAATGAGCAGTTCTTC	CSVEGREFNNEQFF
TRBV6-4	TRBJ2-1	NA	TRBD2	TGTGCCAGCAGTGACGCGGCTAGCGGGGGGGATGAGCAGTTCTTC	CASSDAASGGDEQFF
TRBV12-3/TRBV12-4	TRBJ2-5	many	NA	TGTGCCAGCAGTTTTATCCAAGAGACCCAGTACTTC	CASSFIQETQYF
TRBV5-6	TRBJ2-3	NA	NA	TGTGCCAGCAGCTTCTTTGGGGCAGATACGCAGTATTTT	CASSFFGADTQYF
TRBV29-1	TRBJ2-5	NA	NA	TGCAGCGTCCAGGGGGGTGTCGGAGAGACCCAGTACTTC	CSVQGGVGETQYF
TRBV5-1	TRBJ2-1	many	TRBD1	TGCGCCAGCAGCTGGGACCCGGGACAGGGTCTGTTCTTC	CASSWDPGQGLFF
TRBV20-1	TRBJ2-7	many	TRBD2	TGCAGTGCTAGCCGCTCCGGGACTAGCGGGAGTTATTCGAATTACGAGCAGTACTTC	CSASRSGTSGSYSNYEQYF
TRBV14	TRBJ2-7	few	TRBD1	TGTGCCAGCAGCCAAGTGACCGGGACAGGGATAGGACTCGGTTACGAGCAGTACTTC	CASSQVTGTGIGLGYEQYF
TRBV29-1	TRBJ1-1	many	NA	TGCAGCGTTGTGGCCGCGAACACTGAAGCTTTCTTT	CSVVAANTEAFF
TRBV3-1	TRBJ2-1	few	TRBD2	TGTGCCAGCAGGGAGACTAGCGGGGCTTACAATGAGCAGTTCTTC	CASRETSGAYNEQFF
TRBV7-8	TRBJ2-7	few	TRBD1	TGTGCCAGCAGCCTACCTATCCGGGACAGACAACCCTACGAGCAGTACTTC	CASSLPIRDRQPYEQYF
TRBV18	TRBJ2-7	few	TRBD1	TGTGCCAGCCAACCGGGACAGGGGAACGAGCAGTACTTC	CASQPGQGNEQYF
TRBV28	TRBJ2-7	many	NA	TGTGCCAGCACCCCGAGCCGGGCAGGGTTGCACGAGCAGTACTTC	CASTPSRAGLHEQYF
TRBV7-8	TRBJ1-1	NA	NA	TGTGCCAGCAGCCCAGGGACTCAAGCTTTCTTT	CASSPGTQAFF
TRBV5-1	TRBJ2-3	few	NA	TGCGCCAGCAGCTTGACCAGGTCCCGCACAGATACGCAGTATTTT	CASSLTRSRTDTQYF
TRBV5-1	TRBJ2-1	many	TRBD2	TGCGCCAGCAGCTCATCGCGACTAGCGGGAGTTTCCAATGAGCAGTTCTTC	CASSSSRLAGVSNEQFF
TRBV5-1	TRBJ2-1	many	TRBD2	TGCGCCAGCAGCACGCCGGGACTAGCTGATGAGCAGTTCTTC	CASSTPGLADEQFF
TRBV27	TRBJ2-1	many	NA	TGTGCCAGCAGTGTCGGGACACCAACTTACAATGAGCAGTTCTTC	CASSVGTPTYNEQFF
TRBV24-1	TRBJ2-5	NA	TRBD1	TGTGCCACCAGTGATGGGGGACAGGGCCTTCTAGAGACCCAGTACTTC	CATSDGGQGLLETQYF
TRBV28	TRBJ2-7	NA	TRBD2	TGTGCCAGCAGTTTTGCCAGGGCCGGGACTAGACCCTACGAGCAGTACTTC	CASSFARAGTRPYEQYF
TRBV12-3/TRBV12-4	TRBJ2-1	NA	TRBD2	TGTGCCAGCAGTTTATACCCTGGACTAGCGGGAGGGTCTAATGAGCAGTTCTTC	CASSLYPGLAGGSNEQFF
TRBV14	TRBJ2-1	NA	NA	TGTGCCAGCAGCCAAGTCTTGGGGGCAGGCGGTGAGCAGTTCTTC	CASSQVLGAGGEQFF
TRBV5-1	TRBJ2-1	few	TRBD2	TGCGCCAGCAGATACGGACTAGCGGACTACAATGAGCAGTTCTTC	CASRYGLADYNEQFF
TRBV5-1	TRBJ2-5	many	TRBD1	TGCGCCAGCAGCCTAACAGGGGGTGGACAAGAGACCCAGTACTTC	CASSLTGGGQETQYF
TRBV3-1	TRBJ2-7	NA	NA	TGTGCCAGCAGCCAAGGACAGTCCTGGGAGCAGTACTTC	CASSQGQSWEQYF
TRBV28	TRBJ2-5	few	NA	TGTGCCAGCAGTTCCCAGTTGGGGGTACAAGAGACCCAGTACTTC	CASSSQLGVQETQYF
TRBV5-8	TRBJ2-1	NA	NA	TGTGCCAGCAGCTTGAAGGGAGAGGGACCCGACAATGAGCAGTTCTTC	CASSLKGEGPDNEQFF
TRBV29-1	TRBJ2-7	NA	NA	TGCAGCGTACTATTCACGGGAGCCTACGAGCAGTACTTC	CSVLFTGAYEQYF
TRBV29-1	TRBJ2-1	many	NA	TGCAGCGTACTAGAGGGTAAGATCGACAATGAGCAGTTCTTC	CSVLEGKIDNEQFF
TRBV12-3/TRBV12-4	TRBJ2-5	many	TRBD1	TGTGCCAGCAGTCCCCCGGGACAGGGGAAAGAGACCCAGTACTTC	CASSPPGQGKETQYF
TRBV7-2	TRBJ1-1	NA	TRBD1	TGTGCCAGCAGCCTCCGGACAGGGGGGTGGAATACTGAAGCTTTCTTT	CASSLRTGGWNTEAFF
TRBV15	TRBJ1-6	NA	NA	TGTGCCACCGGCTCAGGGCTTCGGGGTTCACCCCTCCACTTT	CATGSGLRGSPLHF
TRBV7-8	TRBJ2-3	NA	NA	TGTGCCAGCCGGGTCTCTCAGCTCACAGATACGCAGTATTTT	CASRVSQLTDTQYF
TRBV29-1	TRBJ2-7	few	TRBD1	TGCAGCGTCCCGGGACAGGGGCTCTACGAGCAGTACTTC	CSVPGQGLYEQYF
TRBV5-1	TRBJ2-2	few	TRBD2	TGCGCCAGCAGGATCCTAGCGGGGAACACCGGGGAGCTGTTTTTT	CASRILAGNTGELFF
TRBV10-3	TRBJ1-1	few	NA	TGTGCCATCAGGGGGTTGGACACTGAAGCTTTCTTT	CAIRGLDTEAFF
TRBV11-2	TRBJ2-7	few	TRBD2	TGTGCCAGCAGCTCCCTTACGGGACTAGCGGGAGGGAGCTCCTACGAGCAGTACTTC	CASSSLTGLAGGSSYEQYF
TRBV7-9	TRBJ2-3	NA	TRBD2	TGTGCCAGCAGCCCAAGCGGGAGAACTAGCACAGATACGCAGTATTTT	CASSPSGRTSTDTQYF
TRBV4-1	TRBJ2-7	many	NA	TGCGCCAGCAGCCAATGGGGGAGAGAAGACGAGCAGTACTTC	CASSQWGREDEQYF
TRBV6-1	TRBJ1-1	few	NA	TGTGCCAGCAGGCCACCGGTACTGAACACTGAAGCTTTCTTT	CASRPPVLNTEAFF
TRBV5-6	TRBJ1-5	few	TRBD1	TGTGCCAGCAGCTTGGCAGGGGGTGGGCTCAGTCAGCCCCAGCATTTT	CASSLAGGGLSQPQHF
TRBV5-1	TRBJ2-3	many	NA	TGCGCCAGCAGCTTGTCTGGCCCAGATACGCAGTATTTT	CASSLSGPDTQYF
TRBV27	TRBJ2-7	few	TRBD1	TGTGCCAGCAGTTTATTTCCCGGGACAGGGTCGGATTGGGAGTACGAGCAGTACTTC	CASSLFPGTGSDWEYEQYF
TRBV14	TRBJ2-7	NA	TRBD1	TGTGCCAGCAGCCCAGTCGTGACAGGGAGTTCCTACGAGCAGTACTTC	CASSPVVTGSSYEQYF
TRBV19	TRBJ1-1	NA	NA	TGTGCCAGTAGTATTGGAGGGAACACTGAAGCTTTCTTT	CASSIGGNTEAFF
TRBV7-2	TRBJ2-4	NA	NA	TGTGCCAGCAGCTTTCCAGCCAACATTCAGTACTTC	CASSFPANIQYF
TRBV21-1	TRBJ2-7	NA	NA	TGTGCCAGCAGCAAGCCCTACGTCAGGGATAGCTCCTACGAGCAGTACTTC	CASSKPYVRDSSYEQYF
TRBV5-6	TRBJ2-3	many	NA	TGTGCCAGCAGCTTCAACCGAGGGGTTATTGGAGATACGCAGTATTTT	CASSFNRGVIGDTQYF
TRBV6-5	TRBJ2-2	few	NA	TGTGCCAGCAGTTACCGACAGGACACCGGGGAGCTGTTTTTT	CASSYRQDTGELFF
TRBV6-1	TRBJ2-2	many	TRBD1	TGTGCCAGCAGTCCCGCGTTACAGGGGGCCTACACCGGGGAGCTGTTTTTT	CASSPALQGAYTGELFF
TRBV3-1	TRBJ2-2	many	TRBD2	TGTGCCAGCAGCCAAGTTAGCGGGAGGGCCCCCGGGGAGCTGTTTTTT	CASSQVSGRAPGELFF
TRBV5-5	TRBJ2-5	NA	NA	TGTGCCAGCAGCGCGGACGGTGGGTGGGAGACCCAGTACTTC	CASSADGGWETQYF
TRBV6-1	TRBJ2-7	few	TRBD2	TGTGCCAGCAGGGGGACTAGCGGGAGGGTTGAGCAGTACTTC	CASRGTSGRVEQYF